This T cell receptor (beta chain) is from a study of T cells after posttransplantation cyclophosphamide. Study outcomes and limitations: Donor-recipient repertoire similarity was low at 1-2 months, rising over year one. Blood and skin or GI T cell repertoires showed limited TRB overlap.

Sequencing used immunoSEQ multiplex PCR; TCRdb keeps in-frame clones, though not all of them. In the table there are tens of thousands of clones, 80% to 90% of which are singletons. As regards this clone: Its antigen is unknown.

Peripheral blood was collected from the related graft donor on the marrow donation day. This CDR3 has 15 residues. V was clipped by 0 bases and J by 1 base; unmatched bases: 3. CDR1 LNHDA and CDR2 SQIVND come from the germline V gene (reference sequence). This clonotype was sampled from a man aged 45-60 years. The sequenced sample consisted of PBMCs. V is TRBV19 and J is TRBJ2-7; the match to TRBD1 covers 7 bases. Here the CDR3 reads CASSIEGQRSYEQYF. The CDR3 DNA is TGTGCCAGTAGTATAGAGGGACAGAGATCCTACGAGCAGTACTTC.